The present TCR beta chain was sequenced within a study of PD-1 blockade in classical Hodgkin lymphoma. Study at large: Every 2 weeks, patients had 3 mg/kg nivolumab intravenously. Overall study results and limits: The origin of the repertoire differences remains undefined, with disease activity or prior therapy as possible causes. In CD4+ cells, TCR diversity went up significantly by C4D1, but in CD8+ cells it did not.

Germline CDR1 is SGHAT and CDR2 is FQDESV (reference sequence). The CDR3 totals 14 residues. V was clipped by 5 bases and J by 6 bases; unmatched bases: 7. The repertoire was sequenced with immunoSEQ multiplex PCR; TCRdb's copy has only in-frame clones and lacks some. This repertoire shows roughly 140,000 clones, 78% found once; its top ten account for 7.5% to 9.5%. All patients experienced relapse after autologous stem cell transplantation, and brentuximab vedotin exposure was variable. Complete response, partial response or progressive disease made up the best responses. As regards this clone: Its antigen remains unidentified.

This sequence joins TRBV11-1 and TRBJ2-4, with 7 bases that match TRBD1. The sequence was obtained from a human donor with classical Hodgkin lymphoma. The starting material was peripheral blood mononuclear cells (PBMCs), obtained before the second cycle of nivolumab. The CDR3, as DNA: TGTGCCAGCAGCGCACGGGACAGCATAAACATTCAGTACTTC. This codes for CASSARDSINIQYF.